Sequencing of this TCR beta chain was carried out in a study of T cell repertoires in cytomegalovirus infection. For the study at large: Evidence of both CMV infection and a matching HLA type came from public TCR beta signatures.

This clonotype occurred a few times. As yet, its antigen is unknown. V was clipped by 8 bases and J by 4 bases; unmatched bases: 10. CDR3 size: 15 residues. Germline values: CDR1 MNHNY, CDR2 SVGAGI (reference sequence). Study results and limitations: HLA-C-restricted, CMV-specific TCR beta clonotypes were dominant ex vivo. The cumulative frequency of public TCR beta families distinguished individuals who carried CMV together with the relevant HLA.

TCRdb re-called the reads with MiXCR, one entry per CDR3 protein. The data contain some 700,000 distinct CDR3 sequences, about 40% of them seen just once; the ten biggest clones take up roughly 2.9%. The chain employs TRBV6-6 and TRBJ2-3, with 9 positions matching TRBD1. Input material: PBMCs. This receptor was identified in a human donor in good health (CMV status not recorded). Some clones in this sample may be carry-over from other donors' samples. Written as DNA, the CDR3 is TGTGCCAGCGGCAAACAGGGGGCAGATTCAGATACGCAGTATTTT. Translated, it gives CASGKQGADSDTQYF.